A single sample is the source of the 28 T cell receptor beta chains below, sequenced in a study of T cell responses to AZD1222 COVID-19 vaccine. Produced via immunoSEQ multiplex PCR; TCRdb's table is partial and in-frame only. The data contain approximately 160,000 clones, roughly nine tenths of them singletons. The sample in question was peripheral blood, obtained on day 0 of AZD1222 vaccination. Receptor source: an adult in good health.

The rearrangement links TRBV21-1 to TRBJ2-2; TRBD1 was called by the table and not checked on the DNA. TRBV21-1 is recorded as a pseudogene. The CDR3 is 17 residues long. The CDR3 DNA reads TGTGCCAGCAGCAAAGTCCGAACGGGACAGGACACCGGGGAGCTGTTTTTT. It codes for CASSKVRTGQDTGELFF.

The rearrangement uses TRBV7-2 and TRBJ1-5; unclear D gene. V was trimmed by 5 bases and J by 7 bases, leaving 9 bases between them. Germline V CDR1 and CDR2: SGHTA, FQGNSA. This CDR3 is built from 12 residues. The CDR3 nucleotides are TGTGCCAGCAGCCCCCCCGCCCAGCCCCAGCATTTT. It encodes CASSPPAQPQHF.

The rearrangement uses TRBV5-4 and TRBJ2-2, with D perhaps being TRBD1 or TRBD2 (5 bases each). The CDR3 has 17 amino acids. Trimming stripped 1 base from V and 2 bases from J, with 15 bases between. Germline CDR1 SGHNT, CDR2 YYREEE (reference sequence). As DNA, the CDR3 is TGTGCCAGCAGCTTGAACCAGGGACGGATTAACACCGGGGAGCTGTTTTTT. It specifies CASSLNQGRINTGELFF.

The chain employs TRBV27 and TRBJ2-7, with TRBD1 as a possible D gene (5 bases). Trimming pared 6 bases from V and 4 bases from J, leaving 13 bases between. Per the germline V gene, CDR1 is MNHEY and CDR2 is SMNVEV (reference sequence). The CDR3 runs 13 residues. CDR3 loop: CASSLTAFYEQYF. The CDR3 region has the DNA TGTGCCAGCAGCCTGACAGCTTTTTACGAGCAGTACTTC.

The chain has TRBV6-5 and TRBJ2-5; D may correspond to TRBD1 or TRBD2 (6 bases each). With 4 bases removed from V and 6 bases from J, the gap between germline ends came to 12 bases. The CDR3 is 13 amino acids. Germline values: CDR1 MNHEY, CDR2 SVGAGI. DNA of the CDR3: TGTGCCAGCAGTTCCCCGGGGGCGCAGACCCAGTACTTC. Protein product: CASSSPGAQTQYF.

V usage is TRBV19 and J usage is TRBJ1-4; 7 bases agree with TRBD1. Trimming removed 6 bases from V and 7 bases from J; junction bases left unmatched: 8. CDR1 is LNHDA, CDR2 SQIVND, per germline (reference sequence). This CDR3 is built from 14 residues. The CDR3: CASRGEEGAEKLFF. CDR3 DNA sequence: TGTGCCAGTAGAGGGGAGGAGGGGGCTGAAAAACTGTTTTTT. The full variable domain, completed using reference TRBV19 and TRBJ1-4, is DGGITQSPKYLFRKEGQNVTLSCEQNLNHDAMYWYRQDPGQGLRLIYYSQIVNDFQKGDIAEGYSVSREKKESFPLTVTSAQKNPTAFYLCASRGEEGAEKLFFGSGTQLSVL.

Concerning this clone: The same CDR3 also results from other DNA sequences found in this sample. The rearrangement joins TRBV29-1 to TRBJ2-5; D is ambiguous. The CDR3 is 12 amino acids. The germline V gene encodes CDR1 SQVTM and CDR2 ANQGSEA. V was cut by 4 bases and J by 2 bases, with 8 bases left in between. The CDR3 DNA reads as TGCAGCGTTGGGCAGGTACAAGAGACCCAGTACTTC. This sequence encodes CSVGQVQETQYF.

The rearrangement uses TRBV7-9 and TRBJ1-2; possibly TRBD1 for D (6 bases). The CDR3 runs to 13 residues. Trimming took 1 base from V and 8 from J, leaving 11 bases between them. CDR1 is SEHNR, CDR2 FQNEAQ, per germline (reference sequence). The CDR3 here is CASSLGAGEGYTF. The DNA for the CDR3 is TGTGCCAGCAGCTTAGGAGCAGGGGAAGGCTACACCTTC.

The CDR3 DNA sequence: TGTGCCAGCGGAGCACCCCGTCAACAAGAGACCCAGTACTTC. As protein: CASGAPRQQETQYF. The chain links TRBV7-6 to TRBJ2-5, with D unresolved. The CDR3 contains 14 residues. Germline V gene lookup returns CDR1 SGHVS and CDR2 FNYEAQ. V was cut by 8 bases and J by 2 bases, with 15 bases left in between.

The chain combines TRBV6-5 with TRBJ2-2; the D is unclear. This CDR3 contains 12 residues. Trimming left V 0 bases short and J 5 bases short, with 1 base between. Germline V gives CDR1 MNHEY, CDR2 SVGAGI. CDR3 sequence: CASSYSTGELFF. The CDR3, as DNA: TGTGCCAGCAGTTACTCGACCGGGGAGCTGTTTTTT.

For this clone: In the same sample, other DNA sequences code for this CDR3. In nucleotides, the CDR3 is TGTGCCAGCAGTTTATTGAGGGGGTACGAGCAGTACTTC. It specifies CASSLLRGYEQYF. This sequence joins TRBV27 and TRBJ2-7, with D perhaps TRBD1 (6 bases). Trimming left V 1 base short and J 4 bases short, with 8 bases between. CDR1 and CDR2 from the germline V gene are MNHEY and SMNVEV (reference sequence). The CDR3 totals 13 residues.

The genes are TRBV19 and TRBJ1-5; tentatively, D is TRBD1 (5 bases). The germline gives CDR1 LNHDA, CDR2 SQIVND (reference sequence). The V end lost 7 bases, the J end lost 4 bases, and 14 bases lay between the germline ends. This CDR3 contains 14 residues. CDR3 residues: CASTPGLLNQPQHF. CDR3 nucleotide sequence: TGTGCCAGTACCCCGGGACTGCTGAATCAGCCCCAGCATTTT.

The genes are TRBV29-1 and TRBJ2-3; TRBD1 matches at 10 bases. Germline CDR1 and CDR2: SQVTM and ANQGSEA. The CDR3 is 13 amino acids. V was pared by 5 bases and J by 4 bases, with 3 bases of the junction left unmatched. CDR3: CSVSDRGADTQYF. Here the CDR3 DNA reads TGCAGCGTTTCGGACAGGGGGGCAGATACGCAGTATTTT.

This chain links TRBV12-1 with TRBJ1-5. TRBV12-1 is termed a pseudogene. This CDR3 is built from 15 residues. Written as DNA, the CDR3 is TGTGCCAGCAGCTTCGGGGTTAGGGCCAATCAGCCCCAGCATTTT. Its translation: CASSFGVRANQPQHF.

V usage is TRBV5-1 and J usage is TRBJ1-3; 8 bases fit TRBD1. J was trimmed by 4 bases and V by 4 bases; bases with no gene match: 10. This CDR3 has 16 amino acids. In germline, CDR1 is SGHRS, CDR2 YFSETQ. The CDR3 bases are TGCGCCAGCAGCAGCACAGGGGGTGATGCGGGAAACACCATATATTTT. Translation: CASSSTGGDAGNTIYF.

V usage is TRBV11-2 and J usage is TRBJ1-4; TRBD1 might be the D (6 bases). The CDR3 has 16 amino acids. V was shortened by 0 bases and J by 8 bases, with 16 bases between the two germline ends. Germline CDR1 and CDR2: SGHAT and FQNNGV. CDR3 DNA sequence: TGTGCCAGCAGCTTAGATCTGGGGGGGGCTGGGGAAAAACTGTTTTTT. Its protein is CASSLDLGGAGEKLFF.

The chain is built from TRBV20-1 and TRBJ2-3, with D unresolved. CDR1 is DFQATT and CDR2 is SNEGSKA in the germline V gene (reference sequence). This CDR3 is 11 amino acids long. The ends were cut back, 3 bases at V and 4 bases at J, with 5 bases in the middle. The CDR3 here is CSARGPDTQYF. For the CDR3, the DNA is TGCAGTGCTAGGGGCCCAGATACGCAGTATTTT.

J is TRBJ2-7 and V is TRBV3-1 (or the pseudogene TRBV3-2), with D possibly matching TRBD2 (6 bases). Looked up from germline, CDR1 is LGHDT and CDR2 is YNNKEL (reference sequence). CDR3 length: 15 residues. Trimming pared 3 bases from V and 1 base from J, leaving 13 bases between. DNA of the CDR3: TGTGCCAGCAGCCACATCAGAGGACTATCCTACGAGCAGTACTTC. Amino acid sequence: CASSHIRGLSYEQYF.

The chain couples TRBV19 to TRBJ1-2; weak D call: TRBD1 (6 bases). V lost 5 bases to trimming and J lost 6 bases, with 13 bases between them. The CDR3 contains 13 residues. Germline assignment: CDR1 LNHDA and CDR2 SQIVND (reference sequence). CDR3 coding DNA: TGTGCCAGTAGTCAACAGGGATTCCATGGCTACACCTTC. It encodes CASSQQGFHGYTF. Looking up the rest from reference TRBV19 and TRBJ1-2 gives the full variable domain: DGGITQSPKYLFRKEGQNVTLSCEQNLNHDAMYWYRQDPGQGLRLIYYSQIVNDFQKGDIAEGYSVSREKKESFPLTVTSAQKNPTAFYLCASSQQGFHGYTFGSGTRLTVV.

The chain recombines TRBV11-2 with TRBJ1-5; 10 nucleotides line up with TRBD1. CDR1 is SGHAT, CDR2 FQNNGV, per germline. V lost 5 bases and J lost 5; bases outside the gene matches: 3. The CDR3 is made up of 14 amino acids. The CDR3 spells CASSPDRGDQPQHF. The CDR3 DNA reads TGTGCCAGCAGCCCGGACAGGGGGGATCAGCCCCAGCATTTT.

The chain joins TRBV6-5 to TRBJ2-7; TRBD2 agrees at 7 bases. In germline, CDR1 is MNHEY, CDR2 SVGAGI. CDR3 length: 15 residues. V dropped 2 bases and J dropped 4; count of bases not matched to a gene: 8. CDR3 sequence reads: CASSYTAGVGYEQYF. CDR3 DNA sequence: TGTGCCAGCAGTTACACGGCGGGGGTTGGTTACGAGCAGTACTTC.

The chain couples TRBV6-2 or TRBV6-3 to TRBJ1-5, with 8 bases aligning to TRBD1. This CDR3 comprises 15 residues. Trimming cost V 0 bases and J 6 bases; bases outside gene matches: 4. CDR1 MNHEY and CDR2 SVGEGT come from the germline V gene. CDR3 coding DNA: TGTGCCAGCAGTTACTCGACAGGGGCAGGTCAGCCCCAGCATTTT. It specifies CASSYSTGAGQPQHF.

This chain links TRBV27 with TRBJ1-2; D remains unclear. The CDR3 length is 13 residues. Germline CDR1 is MNHEY and CDR2 is SMNVEV (reference sequence). Trimming shortened V by 0 bases and J by 0 bases, and 2 bases separated the two germline ends. The CDR3 protein is CASSLSANYGYTF. CDR3 sequence (DNA): TGTGCCAGCAGTTTATCGGCTAACTATGGCTACACCTTC.

This clone was observed a handful of times. The rearrangement joins TRBV11-2 to TRBJ2-5; 10 bases agree with TRBD2. The germline gives CDR1 SGHAT, CDR2 FQNNGV. CDR3 length: 15 residues. With V trimmed by 4 bases and J by 5 bases, 7 bases remained unmatched. CDR3 amino acids: CASSSQRGGRETQYF. The CDR3 nucleotides are TGTGCCAGCAGCTCCCAGCGGGGGGGGCGGGAGACCCAGTACTTC.

As concerns this clone: An end of the junction differs from the germline gene, which may be a read error. The CDR3 DNA is TGTGCCAGCAGCTTAGGAACAGGGACGGACTTC. This encodes CASSLGTGTDF. This sequence joins TRBV7-9 and TRBJ2-4, with D perhaps TRBD1 (6 bases). The CDR3 loop spans 11 amino acids. The germline V gene has CDR1 SEHNR and CDR2 FQNEAQ (reference sequence).

This chain connects TRBV12-3 or TRBV12-4 to TRBJ2-7; D is unclear. The CDR3 totals 12 residues. The ends were cut back, 1 base at V and 6 bases at J, with 7 bases in the middle. CDR3: CASSLGRGEQYF. DNA of the CDR3: TGTGCCAGCAGTTTAGGAAGAGGCGAGCAGTACTTC.

The genes are TRBV7-8 and TRBJ2-3; D is unresolved. This CDR3 is built from 14 residues. Germline V lookup: CDR1 SGHVS, CDR2 FQNEAQ. Deletions cut 0 bases from V and 3 bases from J, with 7 bases between. The CDR3 nucleotides are TGTGCCAGCAGCTTAGCGTTACGGACAGATACGCAGTATTTT. Protein: CASSLALRTDTQYF.

The rearrangement joins TRBV5-1 to TRBJ2-7, with D possibly called TRBD1 or TRBD2 (7 bases each). The CDR3 spans 14 residues. Germline V lookup: CDR1 SGHRS, CDR2 YFSETQ. Trimming left V 8 bases short and J 2 bases short, with 17 bases between. The CDR3 nucleotides are TGCGCCAGTGCACAGGGAGGGGGCCCCTACGAGCAGTACTTC. This codes for CASAQGGGPYEQYF.